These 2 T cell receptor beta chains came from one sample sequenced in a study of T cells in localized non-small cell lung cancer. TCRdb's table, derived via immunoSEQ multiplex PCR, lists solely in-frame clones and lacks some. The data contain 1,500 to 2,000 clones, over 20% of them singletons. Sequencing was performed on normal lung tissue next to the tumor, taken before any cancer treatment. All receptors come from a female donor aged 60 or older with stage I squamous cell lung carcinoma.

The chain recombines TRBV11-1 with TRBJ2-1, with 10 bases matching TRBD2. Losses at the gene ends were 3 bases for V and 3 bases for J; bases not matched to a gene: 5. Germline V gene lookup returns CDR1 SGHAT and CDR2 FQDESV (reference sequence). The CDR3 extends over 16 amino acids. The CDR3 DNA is TGTGCCAGCAGCTTTTTAGCGGGGGGTAACTACAATGAGCAGTTCTTC. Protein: CASSFLAGGNYNEQFF. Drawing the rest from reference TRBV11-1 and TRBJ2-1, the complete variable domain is EAEVAQSPRYKITEKSQAVAFWCDPISGHATLYWYRQILGQGPELLVQFQDESVVDDSQLPKDRFSAERLKGVDSTLKIQPAELGDSAMYLCASSFLAGGNYNEQFFGPGTRLTVL.

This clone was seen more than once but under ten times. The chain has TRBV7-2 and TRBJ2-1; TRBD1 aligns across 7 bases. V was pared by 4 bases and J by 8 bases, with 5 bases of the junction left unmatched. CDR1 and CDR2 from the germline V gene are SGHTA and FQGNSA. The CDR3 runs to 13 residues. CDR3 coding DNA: TGTGCCAGCAGCTGGACAGGAGGCTATGAGCAGTTCTTC. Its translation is CASSWTGGYEQFF.